This T cell receptor beta chain was sequenced during a study of T cells in Graves' hyperthyroidism and ophthalmopathy (dated by TCRdb to the late 2010s). Regarding the study in general: Peripheral blood samples were taken at the time of initial diagnosis, prior to any treatment. Once sampling was done, hyperthyroidism patients were given methimazole at a starting dose of 30 mg daily, whereas ophthalmopathy patients were given high-dose intravenous methylprednisolone. To identify distinguishing TCR V-J signatures, a discovery cohort of about 100 patients was used, comprising under 45 with Graves' ophthalmopathy and about 59 with stable Graves' hyperthyroidism. In addition, the study compared T-cell repertoires in thyroid tissue and in blood from five to seven Graves' hyperthyroidism patients. For training and testing, the 100 patients in the discovery cohort were randomly divided in a 7:3 ratio. An independent validation cohort of some 18 hyperthyroidism patients and more than 15 patients who later progressed to ophthalmopathy tested prospective prediction of ophthalmopathy. According to the paper, TCR Vbeta CDR3 sequencing was carried out on 135 peripheral blood samples, which came from approximately 43 ophthalmopathy, fewer than 80 hyperthyroidism and some 17 progressor patients. The paper as a whole reports these results and caveats: No statistical method was used to set the sample size in advance, and investigators knew the group allocation. A model built on a 13 V-J signature distinguished ophthalmopathy from stable hyperthyroidism, reaching around 87% sensitivity and 81.08% specificity in cross-validation and 80%/75% in testing. Most expanded thyroid clonotypes (frequency above 0.001) were also detected in blood, a finding suggesting that blood repertoires may reflect thyroid immune responses. In validation, progression to ophthalmopathy was predicted by the model with roughly 69% sensitivity and roughly 76% specificity, a median of 6.5 months before onset.

Stable Graves' hyperthyroidism was defined as no progression to ophthalmopathy during 18 months of follow-up. The hyperthyroidism patients were between 18 and 65 years old and newly diagnosed, with a disease duration of less than 2 months. Any patient with an uncontrolled infection, another autoimmune disease, pregnancy or lactation was excluded. Clinical symptoms, serum thyroxine and TRAb, thyroid ultrasound, and orbital computed tomography formed the basis for the diagnoses. PBMCs were separated from 10 ml of fresh peripheral blood using Ficoll-Paque density gradient centrifugation. Trizol reagent was used to extract total RNA, and RNA quality was then checked on an Agilent 2100 Bioanalyzer. The CDR3 measures 12 amino acids from cysteine to phenylalanine. CDR3 DNA only is kept here, 36 bases in frame from base 1. V and J lose 8 bases and 3 bases, and a span of 13 bases separates them. In the germline V gene, CDR1 corresponds to SQVTM and CDR2 to ANQGSEA.

About this clonotype itself: The specificity of this receptor is unknown. There are no base qualities to consult, and no much larger clone falls within one base.

Amplification of TCR beta CDR3 regions was carried out from RNA transcripts. A first-round RT-PCR of the TCR CDR3 used the HTBI primer set with the Qiagen OneStep RT-PCR kit. Libraries were constructed in a second round of multiplex PCR, after which size selection and purification were carried out. The libraries were sequenced on an Illumina HiSeq2000 using paired-end 100 bp reads. Under the source paper's analysis protocol: SOAPnuke was used to process the raw data, with reads discarded if the reads contained adapters or uncalled bases, had a mean Phred below 15, or lacked an exact constant-primer or identifier match. COPE v1.2.5 was used to merge the high-quality paired reads, and each unique nucleotide sequence was defined as a clonotype. MiTCR v1.1 was used to align clonotypes to the IMGT TRBV, TRBD and TRBJ reference segments. Only V-J combinations with frequency above 0.0001, covering 99% to 99.2% of repertoires, were analysed. A TCS score was defined as the ratio between F50 (clonal expansion) and ExV (chaos), using BLOSUM62-based TCRdist between CDR3 peptides within each V-J. Welch's t-statistics and random forest reduced 500 to 650 V-J features to 13, which were used in a naive Bayes classifier (R e1071). TCRdb passed the public sequencing reads through fastp at Q25 and MiXCR, retaining productive beta sequences. Rows with a matching CDR3 protein are joined into one entry that keeps the most common DNA and genes. In this record, the V and J calls reflect TCRdb's handling and not the investigators' own analysis. The table for this sample lists about 520,000 distinct CDR3 sequences; under 25% of them were counted only once. The ten top clones hold approximately 26% of the sample.

Sequencing was done on a sample of blood. The chain is encoded by TRBV29-1 joined to TRBJ1-1, with the D gene uncertain. This clonotype originated in a young man with Graves' hyperthyroidism. CDR3 loop: CSHHLLDTEAFF. The sequenced DNA is TGCAGCCACCATCTTCTAGACACTGAAGCTTTCTTT.